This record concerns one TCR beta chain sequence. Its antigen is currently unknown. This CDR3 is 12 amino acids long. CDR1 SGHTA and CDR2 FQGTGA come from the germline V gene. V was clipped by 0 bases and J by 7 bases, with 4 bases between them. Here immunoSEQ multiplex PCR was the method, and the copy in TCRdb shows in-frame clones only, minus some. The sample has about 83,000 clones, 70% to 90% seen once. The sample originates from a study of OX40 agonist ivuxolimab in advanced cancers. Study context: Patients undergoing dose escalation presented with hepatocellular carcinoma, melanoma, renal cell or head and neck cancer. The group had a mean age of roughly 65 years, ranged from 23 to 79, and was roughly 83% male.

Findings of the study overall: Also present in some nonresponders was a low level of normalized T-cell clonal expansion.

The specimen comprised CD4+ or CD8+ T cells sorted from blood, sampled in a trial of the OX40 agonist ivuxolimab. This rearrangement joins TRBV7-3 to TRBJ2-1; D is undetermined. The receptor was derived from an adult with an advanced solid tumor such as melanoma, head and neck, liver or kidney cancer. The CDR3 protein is CASSLTGNEQFF. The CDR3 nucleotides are TGTGCCAGCAGCTTAACGGGGAATGAGCAGTTCTTC. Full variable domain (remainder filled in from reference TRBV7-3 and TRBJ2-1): GAGVSQTPSNKVTEKGKYVELRCDPISGHTALYWYRQSLGQGPEFLIYFQGTGAADDSGLPNDRFFAVRPEGSVSTLKIQRTERGDSAVYLCASSLTGNEQFFGPGTRLTVL.